A selection of T cell receptor beta chains follows, all from one sample in a study of cytomegalovirus exposure and HLA in healthy donors. Libraries were prepared by immunoSEQ multiplex PCR; TCRdb keeps only in-frame clonotypes and omits some of them. The sample lists about 160,000 clones, about two thirds occurring once. The specimen was PBMCs. These TCRs come from a woman aged 25 to 39 in good health and CMV-seronegative. Both conserved end residues are part of each CDR3. The order of the fields is CDR3 protein, CDR3 DNA, J gene, clone size, V gene, D gene. The D gene is left open where the match is weak. Size is stated for part of the rows, as once, few or many counts, or as a class when the clone is expanded.

CDR3 protein: CASSPLGSQETQYF
CDR3 DNA: TGTGCCAGCAGCCCGTTGGGCAGCCAAGAGACCCAGTACTTC
J gene: TRBJ2-5
clone size: -
V gene: TRBV6-6
D gene: -

CDR3 protein: CASSTGTAYEQYF
CDR3 DNA: TGTGCCAGCAGTACCGGGACAGCCTACGAGCAGTACTTC
J gene: TRBJ2-7
clone size: -
V gene: TRBV6-6
D gene: TRBD1

CDR3 protein: CASSLAGEFNYGYTF
CDR3 DNA: TGTGCCAGCAGTTTAGCAGGGGAGTTCAACTATGGCTACACCTTC
J gene: TRBJ1-2
clone size: few
V gene: TRBV27
D gene: -

CDR3 protein: CASSLAGNTDTQYF
CDR3 DNA: TGTGCCAGCAGCTTAGCGGGGAACACAGATACGCAGTATTTT
J gene: TRBJ2-3
clone size: -
V gene: TRBV5-4
D gene: TRBD2

CDR3 protein: CASSLDRGYEQYF
CDR3 DNA: TGCGCCAGCAGCTTAGACAGGGGCTACGAGCAGTACTTC
J gene: TRBJ2-7
clone size: -
V gene: TRBV5-1
D gene: TRBD1

CDR3 protein: CATSSTQGEDNNEKLFF
CDR3 DNA: TGTGCCACCAGCAGTACACAGGGGGAAGATAATAATGAAAAACTGTTTTTT
J gene: TRBJ1-4
clone size: -
V gene: TRBV15
D gene: TRBD1

CDR3 protein: CATDRGRNSPLHF
CDR3 DNA: TGTGCCACAGACAGGGGGCGGAATTCACCCCTCCACTTT
J gene: TRBJ1-6
clone size: -
V gene: TRBV15
D gene: TRBD1

CDR3 protein: CASSLVDRETDTQYF
CDR3 DNA: TGCGCCAGCAGCTTGGTGGACAGGGAGACAGATACGCAGTATTTT
J gene: TRBJ2-3
clone size: few
V gene: TRBV5-1
D gene: TRBD1

CDR3 protein: CASSVGTGGTDTQYF
CDR3 DNA: TGTGCCAGCAGCGTAGGGACAGGGGGCACAGATACGCAGTATTTT
J gene: TRBJ2-3
clone size: -
V gene: TRBV9
D gene: TRBD1

CDR3 protein: CASSADGTSGIEQYF
CDR3 DNA: TGTGCCAGCAGTGCTGACGGGACTAGCGGGATCGAGCAGTACTTC
J gene: TRBJ2-7
clone size: -
V gene: TRBV6-1
D gene: TRBD2

CDR3 protein: CASSDTGGVTEAFF
CDR3 DNA: TGCGCCAGCAGTGACACAGGGGGAGTCACTGAAGCTTTCTTT
J gene: TRBJ1-1
clone size: -
V gene: TRBV10-2
D gene: TRBD1

CDR3 protein: CASEGTVYGYTF
CDR3 DNA: TGTGCCAGCGAAGGGACAGTCTATGGCTACACCTTC
J gene: TRBJ1-2
clone size: -
V gene: TRBV19
D gene: TRBD1

CDR3 protein: CASSLIGATDTQYF
CDR3 DNA: TGTGCCAGCAGCTTGATAGGGGCCACAGATACGCAGTATTTT
J gene: TRBJ2-3
clone size: -
V gene: TRBV7-2
D gene: -

CDR3 protein: CATSRSGQGHEQYF
CDR3 DNA: TGTGCCACCAGCAGGTCCGGACAGGGACACGAGCAGTACTTC
J gene: TRBJ2-7
clone size: -
V gene: TRBV15
D gene: TRBD1

CDR3 protein: CASSLLGRGYGELFF
CDR3 DNA: TGTGCCAGCAGCTTGTTGGGAAGGGGGTACGGGGAGCTGTTTTTT
J gene: TRBJ2-2
clone size: -
V gene: TRBV5-6
D gene: -

CDR3 protein: CASSLGASLFGQYF
CDR3 DNA: TGTGCCAGCAGCTTGGGTGCCTCACTGTTCGGGCAGTACTTC
J gene: TRBJ2-7
clone size: -
V gene: TRBV5-6
D gene: -

CDR3 protein: CSVARGNEQYF
CDR3 DNA: TGCAGCGTAGCGAGAGGGAACGAGCAGTACTTC
J gene: TRBJ2-7
clone size: once
V gene: TRBV29-1
D gene: -

CDR3 protein: CASSWGNRGVNEQYF
CDR3 DNA: TGCGCCAGCAGCTGGGGAAACAGGGGGGTCAACGAGCAGTACTTC
J gene: TRBJ2-7
clone size: -
V gene: TRBV5-1
D gene: TRBD1

CDR3 protein: CASSRGVHSYNEQFF
CDR3 DNA: TGTGCCAGCAGCCGCGGGGTCCACTCCTACAATGAGCAGTTCTTC
J gene: TRBJ2-1
clone size: -
V gene: TRBV11-2
D gene: -

CDR3 protein: CASSDTGGYNEQFF
CDR3 DNA: TGTGCCAGCAGTGACACAGGGGGATACAATGAGCAGTTCTTC
J gene: TRBJ2-1
clone size: -
V gene: TRBV2
D gene: TRBD1

CDR3 protein: CAWNVASNTEAFF
CDR3 DNA: TGTGCCTGGAACGTGGCCTCAAACACTGAAGCTTTCTTT
J gene: TRBJ1-1
clone size: -
V gene: TRBV30
D gene: -

CDR3 protein: CDLDKTAEQYF
CDR3 DNA: TGTGACCTGGACAAGACGGCAGAGCAGTACTTC
J gene: TRBJ2-7
clone size: -
V gene: TRBV28
D gene: -

CDR3 protein: CASSPLGDSGNTIYF
CDR3 DNA: TGCGCCAGCAGCCCACTCGGGGACTCTGGAAACACCATATATTTT
J gene: TRBJ1-3
clone size: -
V gene: TRBV5-1
D gene: -

CDR3 protein: CASSLKQGYTGELFF
CDR3 DNA: TGTGCCAGCAGCTTGAAACAGGGCTACACCGGGGAGCTGTTTTTT
J gene: TRBJ2-2
clone size: -
V gene: TRBV5-4
D gene: -